The 2 T cell receptor beta chains below all came from one sample that was sequenced in a study of response to subunit inactivated influenza vaccine (dated by TCRdb to 2017 to 2018). Receptor amplification or capture employed RT-PCR. The run used an Illumina HiSeq 2500. In TCRdb, the public reads were trimmed at Q25 with fastp and aligned with MiXCR, with productive beta chains retained. For every CDR3 protein sequence, its rows merge into one entry that carries the most common genes and DNA. The sample includes about 570,000 distinct CDR3 sequences, with 10% to 15% observed a single time. About a tenth of the sample is held by the ten biggest clonotypes. The source material was PBMCs from blood, sampled on the day of vaccination. These TCRs come from a man aged 45-65 years who received an inactivated influenza vaccine. Donor details come from another sample of the same person, matched by shared clones.

This clonotype has only a few counts. The V gene is TRBV20-1, the J gene TRBJ1-2; no reliable D call. Trimming pared 5 bases from V and 2 bases from J, leaving 12 bases between. This CDR3 is 13 amino acids long. The germline V gene has CDR1 DFQATT and CDR2 SNEGSKA (reference sequence). Written as DNA, the CDR3 is TGCAGTGCTCCTGACCTGGGCAACTATGGCTACACCTTC. Amino acids: CSAPDLGNYGYTF.

This clonotype was observed a single time. A much larger clone lies a single base off, so this may be a read error. The chain is built from TRBV21-1 and TRBJ2-3; the D call in the table, TRBD2, was not verified against the DNA. TRBV21-1 represents a pseudogene. The CDR3 sequence is 20 residues long. CDR3 coding DNA: TGTGCCAGCAGCGAAAGGGCGGTGAGACTAGCGGGGGAGAACACAGATACGCAGTATTTT. Translated, it gives CASSERAVRLAGENTDTQYF.